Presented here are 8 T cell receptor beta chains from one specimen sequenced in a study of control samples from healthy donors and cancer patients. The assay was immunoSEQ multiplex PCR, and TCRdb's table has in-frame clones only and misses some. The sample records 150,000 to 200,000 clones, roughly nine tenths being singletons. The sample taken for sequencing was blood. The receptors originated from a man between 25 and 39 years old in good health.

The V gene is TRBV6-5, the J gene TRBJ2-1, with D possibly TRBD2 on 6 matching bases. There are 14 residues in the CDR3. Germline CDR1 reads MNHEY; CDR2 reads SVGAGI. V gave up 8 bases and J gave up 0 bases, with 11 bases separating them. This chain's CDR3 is CASEGGNSYNEQFF. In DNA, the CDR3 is TGTGCCAGCGAGGGCGGGAACTCCTACAATGAGCAGTTCTTC.

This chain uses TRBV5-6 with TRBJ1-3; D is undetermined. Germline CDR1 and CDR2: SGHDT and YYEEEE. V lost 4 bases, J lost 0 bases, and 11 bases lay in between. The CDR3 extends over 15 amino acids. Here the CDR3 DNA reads TGTGCCAGCAGCGCCTTTGGGTCCTCTGGAAACACCATATATTTT. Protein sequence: CASSAFGSSGNTIYF. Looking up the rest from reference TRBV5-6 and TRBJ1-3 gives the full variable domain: DAGVTQSPTHLIKTRGQQVTLRCSPKSGHDTVSWYQQALGQGPQFIFQYYEEEERQRGNFPDRFSGHQFPNYSSELNVNALLLGDSALYLCASSAFGSSGNTIYFGEGSWLTVV.

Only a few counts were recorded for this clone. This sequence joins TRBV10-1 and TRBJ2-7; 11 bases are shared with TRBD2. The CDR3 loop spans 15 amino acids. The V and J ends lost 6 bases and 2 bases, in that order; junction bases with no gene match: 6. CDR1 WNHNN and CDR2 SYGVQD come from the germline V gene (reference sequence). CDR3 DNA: TGCGCCAGCAGCTACGGGACTAGCGGTCCCTACGAGCAGTACTTC. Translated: CASSYGTSGPYEQYF.

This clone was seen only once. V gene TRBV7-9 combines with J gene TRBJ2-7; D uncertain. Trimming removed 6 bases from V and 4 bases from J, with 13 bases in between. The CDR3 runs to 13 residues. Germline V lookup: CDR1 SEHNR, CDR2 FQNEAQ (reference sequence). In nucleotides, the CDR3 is TGTGCCAGCAGGGGCCTGTCCCCTTACGAGCAGTACTTC. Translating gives CASRGLSPYEQYF.

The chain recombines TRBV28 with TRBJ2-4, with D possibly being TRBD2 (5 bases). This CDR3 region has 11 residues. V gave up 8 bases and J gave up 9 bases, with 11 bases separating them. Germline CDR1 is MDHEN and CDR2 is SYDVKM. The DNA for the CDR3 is TGTGCCAGCGGGAGAAAAGGCATTCAGTACTTC. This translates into CASGRKGIQYF. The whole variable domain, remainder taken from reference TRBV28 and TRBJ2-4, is DVKVTQSSRYLVKRTGEKVFLECVQDMDHENMFWYRQDPGLGLRLIYFSYDVKMKEKGDIPEGYSVSREKKERFSLILESASTNQTSMYLCASGRKGIQYFGAGTRLSVL.

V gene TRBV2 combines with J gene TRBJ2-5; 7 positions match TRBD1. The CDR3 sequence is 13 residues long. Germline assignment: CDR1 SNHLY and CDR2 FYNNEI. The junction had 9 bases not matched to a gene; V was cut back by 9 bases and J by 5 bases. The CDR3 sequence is CASKKTGVETQYF. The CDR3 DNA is TGTGCCAGTAAGAAAACAGGGGTGGAGACCCAGTACTTC.

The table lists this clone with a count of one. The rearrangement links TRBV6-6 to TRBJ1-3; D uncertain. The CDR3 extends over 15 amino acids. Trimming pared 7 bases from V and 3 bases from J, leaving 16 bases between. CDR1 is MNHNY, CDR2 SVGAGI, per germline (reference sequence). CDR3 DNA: TGTGCCAGCATTGCGGTTGTGGGCTTTGGAAACACCATATATTTT. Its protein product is CASIAVVGFGNTIYF.

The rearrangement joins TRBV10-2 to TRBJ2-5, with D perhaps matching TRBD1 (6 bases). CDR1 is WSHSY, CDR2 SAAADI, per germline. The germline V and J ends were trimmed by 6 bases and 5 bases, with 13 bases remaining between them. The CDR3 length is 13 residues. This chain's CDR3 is CASSPGTWETQYF. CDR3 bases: TGCGCCAGCAGCCCGGGGACATGGGAGACCCAGTACTTC.